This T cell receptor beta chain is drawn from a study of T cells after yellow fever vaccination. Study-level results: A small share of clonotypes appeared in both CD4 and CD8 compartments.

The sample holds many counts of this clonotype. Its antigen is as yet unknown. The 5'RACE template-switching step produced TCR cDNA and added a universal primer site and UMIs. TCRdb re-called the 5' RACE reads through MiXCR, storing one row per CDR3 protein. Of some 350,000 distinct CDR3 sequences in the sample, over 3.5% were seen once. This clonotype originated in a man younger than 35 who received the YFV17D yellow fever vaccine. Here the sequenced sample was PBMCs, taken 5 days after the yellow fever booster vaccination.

The CDR3 DNA reads as TGTGCCAGCAGGGGACAGGGGTTAACTAATGAAAAACTGTTTTTT. This sequence encodes CASRGQGLTNEKLFF. This chain joins TRBV7-2 and TRBJ1-4; 10 bases are a match to TRBD1. The germline CDR1 and CDR2 sequences are SGHTA and FQGNSA. The CDR3 has 15 residues. Unmatched junction bases numbered 2, after V lost 6 bases and J lost 1 base.